The 19 T cell receptor beta chains given below trace back to one sample, sequenced in a study of Graves' ophthalmopathy and Graves' hyperthyroidism. RNA transcripts were the source from which TCR beta CDR3 regions were amplified. Scientists carried out first-round RT-PCR using HTBI primers and then a second-round multiplex PCR. TCRdb re-derived calls from the multiplex PCR reads in MiXCR, one entry per CDR3 protein. Found here are about half a million distinct CDR3 sequences, under 15% of them singletons; the top ten hold roughly 9.8%. The material sequenced was blood. The receptors here all came from a woman aged 30 to 39 with Graves' ophthalmopathy.

This clonotype occurred many times. V is TRBV6-5 and J is TRBJ1-1; a weak D match, TRBD1 (6 bases). Trimming took 0 bases from V and 7 from J, leaving 12 bases between them. CDR1 and CDR2 from the germline V gene are MNHEY and SVGAGI. The CDR3 contains 14 residues. CDR3 nucleotide sequence: TGTGCCAGCAGTTACTCAGGGGGTCGGATTGAAGCTTTCTTT. This sequence encodes CASSYSGGRIEAFF.

Many counts were recorded for this clonotype. The chain couples TRBV6-5 to TRBJ1-6; no definite D call. Per the germline V gene, CDR1 is MNHEY and CDR2 is SVGAGI. The CDR3 has 15 amino acids. Trimming took 0 bases from V and 10 from J, leaving 13 bases between them. CDR3 sequence (DNA): TGTGCCAGCAGTTACTCATCCGGGATTGGGTCACCCCTCCACTTT. It codes for CASSYSSGIGSPLHF.

At least ten counts were recorded for this clonotype. In DNA form, the CDR3 reads TGTGCCAGCAGTTCGACCGGGACCGGGAACACTGAAGCTTTCTTT. Translation gives CASSSTGTGNTEAFF. The chain carries TRBV6-5 and TRBJ1-1; weak D call: TRBD1 (5 bases). Deletions cut 4 bases from V and 1 base from J, with 13 bases between. The CDR3 is 15 amino acids. The germline V gene encodes CDR1 MNHEY and CDR2 SVGAGI.

This clonotype has at least ten counts. V usage is TRBV28 and J usage is TRBJ2-5; either TRBD1 or TRBD2 may supply D (5 bases each). This CDR3 region has 13 residues. CDR1 is MDHEN and CDR2 is SYDVKM in the germline V gene. V was shortened by 4 bases and J by 6 bases, with 12 bases between the two germline ends. CDR3 in DNA: TGTGCCAGCAGTTCTGGCCAGGGACAGACCCAGTACTTC. It codes for CASSSGQGQTQYF. Combining the CDR3 with reference TRBV28 and TRBJ2-5 gives the whole variable domain DVKVTQSSRYLVKRTGEKVFLECVQDMDHENMFWYRQDPGLGLRLIYFSYDVKMKEKGDIPEGYSVSREKKERFSLILESASTNQTSMYLCASSSGQGQTQYFGPGTRLLVL.

There are a few counts of this clonotype. The CDR3 bases are TGTGCCAGCAGCCTAGGACCGTTTACAAGATATGGCTACACCTTC. Translated: CASSLGPFTRYGYTF. This chain connects TRBV7-9 to TRBJ1-2; D is undetermined. The CDR3 has 15 amino acids. V lost 5 bases, J lost 5 bases, and 18 bases lay in between. Germline V CDR1 and CDR2: SEHNR, FQNEAQ (reference sequence).

This clonotype was picked up many times. V usage is TRBV6-4 and J usage is TRBJ1-5; D call uncertain. The CDR3 consists of 16 residues. The V gene lost 2 bases and the J gene lost 1 base, with 12 bases spanning the gap. The germline gives CDR1 MRHNA, CDR2 SNTAGT. DNA of the CDR3: TGTGCCAGCAGTGACCGCGAGGAAGGAAGCAATCAGCCCCAGCATTTT. Translated, it gives CASSDREEGSNQPQHF.

This clonotype was seen ten or more times. The chain has TRBV25-1 and TRBJ1-2, with 8 nucleotides matching TRBD1. V lost 6 bases to trimming and J lost 2 bases; unmatched junction nucleotides: 2. CDR1 is MGHDK, CDR2 SYGVNS, per germline. The CDR3 covers 13 residues. This chain's CDR3 is CASSRTGNYGYTF. DNA of the CDR3: TGTGCCAGCAGCAGGACAGGGAACTATGGCTACACCTTC.

This clonotype was detected many times. The chain combines TRBV7-9 with TRBJ1-2; weak D call: TRBD1 (6 bases). Germline V gene sequence: CDR1 SEHNR, CDR2 FQNEAQ (reference sequence). V lost 1 base to trimming and J lost 0 bases, with 9 bases between them. The CDR3 is 15 amino acids. CDR3 bases: TGTGCCAGCAGCTTAGGCTGGACAGCTAACTATGGCTACACCTTC. It yields the protein CASSLGWTANYGYTF.

CDR3 amino acids: CASSYIGISGTGANVLTF. The CDR3 DNA reads TGTGCCAGCAGTTACATCGGGATTTCAGGGACTGGGGCCAACGTCCTGACTTTC. V gene TRBV6-2 or TRBV6-3 combines with J gene TRBJ2-6, with D perhaps being TRBD1 or TRBD2 (5 bases each). Trimming took off 2 bases at V and 2 bases at J, with 16 bases between the two ends. The CDR3 covers 18 residues. CDR1 is MNHEY, CDR2 SVGEGT, per germline.

This clonotype has only a few counts. One junction end disagrees with the germline gene, perhaps due to a read error. The V gene is TRBV4-1, the J gene TRBJ2-7, with D tentatively TRBD1 or TRBD2 (5 bases each). Germline V gene data show CDR1 as MGHRA and CDR2 as YSYEKL. This CDR3 is 14 amino acids long. The CDR3 here is CASSQDRGGYVQYF. DNA for the CDR3: TGCGCCAGCAGCCAAGATCGGGGCGGGTACGTGCAGTACTTC.

This clonotype was seen ten or more times. The rearrangement uses TRBV5-6 and TRBJ1-5, with D unresolved. The V end lost 4 bases, the J end lost 3 bases, and 5 bases lay between the germline ends. CDR1 and CDR2 (germline): SGHDT, YYEEEE. The CDR3 runs 12 residues. The CDR3, as DNA: TGTGCCAGCAGCCTCTACAATCAGCCCCAGCATTTT. Its protein is CASSLYNQPQHF.

This clonotype was recorded at least ten times. The V gene is TRBV6-5, the J gene TRBJ2-7, with 7 bases aligning to TRBD1. Germline lookup yields CDR1 MNHEY and CDR2 SVGAGI. The CDR3 length is 13 residues. V was pared by 6 bases and J by 3 bases, with 5 bases of the junction left unmatched. This CDR3 is CASSWDSRYEQYF. The CDR3 DNA is TGTGCCAGCAGCTGGGACAGCCGCTACGAGCAGTACTTC.

This clonotype was seen many times. The rearrangement uses TRBV30 and TRBJ1-3; no firm D call. The germline V gene has CDR1 GTSNPN and CDR2 SVGIG (reference sequence). This CDR3 is built from 16 residues. The V end lost 2 bases, the J end lost 0 bases, and 14 bases lay between the germline ends. The CDR3: CAWSLDRAYSGNTIYF. Written as DNA, the CDR3 is TGTGCCTGGAGTCTCGACCGAGCCTACTCTGGAAACACCATATATTTT.

V gene TRBV7-2 combines with J gene TRBJ2-7; 9 bases are a match to TRBD1. In germline, CDR1 is SGHTA, CDR2 FQGNSA. Trimming removed 5 bases from V and 3 bases from J; junction bases left unmatched: 8. The CDR3 covers 15 residues. Here the CDR3 reads CASSPTAGQGYEQYF. CDR3 bases: TGTGCCAGCAGCCCTACCGCGGGACAGGGCTACGAGCAGTACTTC.

This clonotype was seen a handful of times. V gene TRBV7-8 combines with J gene TRBJ1-5; 9 bases match TRBD1. The V gene's germline CDR1 is SGHVS and CDR2 FQNEAQ. V lost 5 bases and J lost 6; bases outside the gene matches: 5. This CDR3 comprises 14 residues. In DNA form, the CDR3 reads TGTGCCAGCAGCGTTACAGGGGGCCCTCAGCCCCAGCATTTT. It is translated as CASSVTGGPQPQHF.

In its sample, this clonotype was seen a few times. The CDR3, as DNA: TGTGCCAGCAGCTTTCCGGGACGGGAGCTGTTTTTT. Its translation: CASSFPGRELFF. This sequence joins TRBV13 and TRBJ2-2; D is perhaps TRBD1 or TRBD2 (5 bases each). The CDR3 length is 12 residues. The V end was cut by 3 bases, the J end by 9 bases, with 8 bases between. In germline, CDR1 is PRHDT, CDR2 FYEKMQ (reference sequence).

The CDR3 coding sequence is TGTGCCAGCAGTTTAGCCCGGGGGATGCCCCTCCACTTT. It specifies CASSLARGMPLHF. The chain employs TRBV12-3 or TRBV12-4 and TRBJ1-6, with D possibly TRBD1 on 5 matching bases. CDR3 length: 13 amino acids. Trimming cost V 0 bases and J 13 bases, with 10 bases left between them.

The chain carries TRBV12-3 or TRBV12-4 and TRBJ1-1; TRBD1 aligns across 9 bases. V lost 6 bases and J lost 10; bases outside the gene matches: 12. The CDR3 has 14 amino acids. The DNA of the CDR3 is TGTGCCAGCAGCCCCAGTGCTACAGGGGGCGGAGCTTTCTTT. Residues: CASSPSATGGGAFF.

V gene TRBV30 combines with J gene TRBJ2-2; D is ambiguous. Germline lookup yields CDR1 GTSNPN and CDR2 SVGIG (reference sequence). The V gene lost 7 bases and the J gene lost 5 bases, with 5 bases spanning the gap. This CDR3 spans 10 amino acids. In DNA, the CDR3 is TGTGCCTTTGGGACCGGGGAGCTGTTTTTT. Its translation: CAFGTGELFF.